Included here is one T cell receptor (beta chain) sequence, with context. Profiling relied on immunoSEQ multiplex PCR, and the TCRdb table lists in-frame clones only, not all of them. The sample lists about 300,000 clones, 70% to 90% occurring once. The sample is drawn from a study of blood T cell repertoires in COVID-19. Study as a whole: The samples span acute and convalescent COVID-19 from the United States, Italy and Spain. In each case, the material was cDNA or gDNA derived from T cells, B-cell-depleted T cells, or PBMCs.

Those who participated ranged in age from about 18 to 89 years and resided in around 22 US areas. Researchers sorted participants into cohorts using their self-reported clinical history. The CDR3 is 15 residues long. V shed 4 bases, J shed 4 bases, and the junction held 4 bases outside the gene matches. Germline CDR1 and CDR2: LGHDT and YNNKEL (reference sequence). Specimen: PBMCs or T cells enriched from blood (not recorded which). The V gene is TRBV3-1 (or the pseudogene TRBV3-2), the J gene TRBJ2-7, with 13 positions matching TRBD2. This receptor was identified in a woman in her late teens or twenties who had recovered from COVID-19. The CDR3 protein is CASSPTSGGAYEQYF. CDR3 sequence (DNA): TGTGCCAGCAGCCCAACTAGCGGGGGGGCATACGAGCAGTACTTC.